This TCR beta chain stems from a study of identical twins. TCRdb recomputed calls from the 5' RACE reads with MiXCR, one row per CDR3 protein. Of approximately 280,000 distinct CDR3 sequences in the sample, 6.5% to 9.5% were seen once. Trimming took off 2 bases at V and 5 bases at J, with 9 bases between the two ends. Germline CDR1 and CDR2: MGHRA and YSYEKL. This CDR3 has 13 amino acids. These data are also associated with another study on yellow fever vaccine responses in identical twins.

This chain connects TRBV4-1 to TRBJ2-5; no reliable D call. The sequenced material came from memory (CD45RO+) T cells sorted from blood. This TCR was sampled from a woman between 18 and 29 years old in good health. The CDR3 DNA follows: TGCGCCAGCAGCCAATTTTCCAGGGAGACCCAGTACTTC. Protein sequence: CASSQFSRETQYF.